This is a list of T cell receptor beta chains from one sample in a study of CD8 T cells in Susac syndrome. TCRdb re-analysed the immunoSEQ multiplex PCR reads in MiXCR, keeping a single row per CDR3 protein. The data show about 120,000 distinct CDR3 sequences, 96% seen once. The source material was CD4+ T cells from PBMCs. These receptors came from a human donor with Susac syndrome. Each CDR3 is given with its conserved first and last residue. D genes are given only for firm matches. Size is stated for part of the rows, as once, few or many counts, or as a class when the clone is expanded.

j_gene | d_gene | v_gene | abundance | CDR3nt | CDR3aa
TRBJ1-5 | . | TRBV20-1 | . | TGCAGTGCTAGACCAGTGCTCTTCAATCAGCCCCAGCATTTT | CSARPVLFNQPQHF
TRBJ1-1 | . | TRBV5-6 | . | TGTGCCAGCAGCTTGGGCCTGTTGGACACTGAAGCTTTCTTT | CASSLGLLDTEAFF
TRBJ2-3 | TRBD1 | TRBV29-1 | . | TGCAGCGTTGAATCAGGGGGCAGTATAATAGAGGAGGATACGCAGTATTTT | CSVESGGSIIEEDTQYF
TRBJ2-2 | . | TRBV30 | once | TGTGCCTGGCTTAACCGTAACACCGGGGAGCTGTTTTTT | CAWLNRNTGELFF
TRBJ2-2 | . | TRBV20-1 | . | TGCAGTGCTAGAGATTTCAGCCCTACGAACACCGGGGAGCTGTTTTTT | CSARDFSPTNTGELFF
TRBJ1-3 | . | TRBV19 | . | TGTGCCACCATGATGGGGACTGGTCTCTCTGGAAACACCATATATTTT | CATMMGTGLSGNTIYF
TRBJ1-1 | . | TRBV20-1 | . | TGCAGTACAGGACGGGGGAACACTGAAGCTTTCTTT | CSTGRGNTEAFF
TRBJ1-5 | TRBD1 | TRBV30 | . | TGTGCCTGGAGTGCTCGGACAGGGAACCTGGGGAGCAATCAGCCCCAGCATTTT | CAWSARTGNLGSNQPQHF
TRBJ2-2 | . | TRBV12-3/TRBV12-4 | . | TGTGCCAGCCAGGGATACACCGGGGAGCTGTTTTTT | CASQGYTGELFF
TRBJ1-1 | . | TRBV7-9 | . | TGTGCCAGCAGCCGAAAAGTGACGGTGAACACTGAAGCTTTCTTT | CASSRKVTVNTEAFF
TRBJ1-2 | TRBD1 | TRBV6-1 | . | TGTGCCAGCAGCTTCCAGGGGGATGGCTACACCTTC | CASSFQGDGYTF
TRBJ2-1 | TRBD2 | TRBV12-3/TRBV12-4 | once | TGTGCCAGCAGTCAGGGGACTAGCGGGAGGGCCTTCGACAATGAGCAGTTCTTC | CASSQGTSGRAFDNEQFF
TRBJ1-5 | . | TRBV4-2 | . | TGTGCCAGCAGCCGTGACGGGCAGGGCGGCAATCAGCCCCAGCATTTT | CASSRDGQGGNQPQHF
TRBJ2-1 | TRBD2 | TRBV7-8 | . | TGTGCCAGCAGCCCACATCAGCGGGGGACCTACAATGAGCAGTTCTTC | CASSPHQRGTYNEQFF
TRBJ2-2 | TRBD2 | TRBV29-1 | . | TGCAGCGTTGGGCCTAGCGGGAGTGGGGAGCTGTTTTTT | CSVGPSGSGELFF
TRBJ2-1 | TRBD2 | TRBV3-1 | . | TGTGCCAGCAGTCTCGGGGCGGGAGGCTACGGGCAGTTCTTC | CASSLGAGGYGQFF
TRBJ2-6 | . | TRBV6-6 | . | TGTGCCAGCACCAAGGGGGGGACTGGGGCCAACGTCCTGACTTTC | CASTKGGTGANVLTF
TRBJ2-3 | . | TRBV7-2 | once | TGTGCCAGCAGCCTCCAGATCGGCATCACAGATACGCAGTATTTT | CASSLQIGITDTQYF
TRBJ2-3 | . | TRBV7-6 | . | TGTGCCAGCAGCTTAGCTTCGGGGAGCACAGATACGCAGTATTTT | CASSLASGSTDTQYF
TRBJ1-2 | . | TRBV29-1 | . | TGCAGCGTTCGTTCGTTTCAGCTTCGTAACTATGGCTACACCTTC | CSVRSFQLRNYGYTF
TRBJ2-1 | . | TRBV2 | . | TGTGCCAGCAATTTCATGAGCCATGAGCAGTTCTTC | CASNFMSHEQFF
TRBJ2-1 | TRBD2 | TRBV5-1 | once | TGCGCCAGCAGCCCGGAGCGGGAGCTGGTGAATGAGCAGTTCTTC | CASSPERELVNEQFF
TRBJ2-7 | . | TRBV12-3/TRBV12-4 | . | TGTGCCAGCAGCCCTGTGACAGGAACCTACGAGCAGTACTTC | CASSPVTGTYEQYF
TRBJ2-7 | TRBD1 | TRBV7-2 | . | TGTGCCAGCAGCGCAGGGGGGACAGGAGCCTACGAGCAGTACTTC | CASSAGGTGAYEQYF
TRBJ2-3 | TRBD2 | TRBV7-6 | few | TGTGCCAGCAGCCGAGCGGGAGGGGCGCAGTATTTT | CASSRAGGAQYF
TRBJ2-4 | TRBD2 | TRBV12-3/TRBV12-4 | . | TGTGCCAGCAGTTCGGGGGGAGGGCTGAACATTCAGTACTTC | CASSSGGGLNIQYF
TRBJ1-5 | . | TRBV7-2 | . | TGTGCCAGCACCGTGAACAATCAGCCCCAGCATTTT | CASTVNNQPQHF
TRBJ2-2 | . | TRBV5-4 | . | TGTGCCAGCGGACCCCAGAACACCGGGGAGCTGTTTTTT | CASGPQNTGELFF
TRBJ2-1 | . | TRBV9 | . | TGTGCCAGCAGCCCCGGGACCATCGCGGGTGAGCAGTTCTTC | CASSPGTIAGEQFF
TRBJ2-5 | . | TRBV29-1 | . | TGCAGCGTTGCAGGGGTTGGTGTGGAGACCCAGTACTTC | CSVAGVGVETQYF
TRBJ2-5 | . | TRBV5-4 | . | TGTGCCAGCAGCTTGGGGATGGGGCTAGCGTTTAGTGAGACCCAGTACTTC | CASSLGMGLAFSETQYF
TRBJ2-7 | TRBD2 | TRBV20-1 | . | TGCAGTGCTAGGCTAGCGGGAGTATCCTACGAGCAGTACTTC | CSARLAGVSYEQYF
TRBJ1-2 | TRBD1 | TRBV3-1 | . | TGTGCCAGCAGCCAAGGGACAGGGGTCGGCTACACCTTC | CASSQGTGVGYTF
TRBJ2-1 | . | TRBV3-1 | . | TGTGCCAGCAGCCAATGGGGGGCCTCCTACAATGAGCAGTTCTTC | CASSQWGASYNEQFF
TRBJ2-3 | TRBD2 | TRBV7-9 | once | TGTGCCAGCAGCCACAGATTTATAGCGGGAGGGTCAGATACGCAGTATTTT | CASSHRFIAGGSDTQYF
TRBJ2-5 | . | TRBV7-2 | . | TGTGCCAGCAAGATATGGGGCCAAGAGACCCAGTACTTC | CASKIWGQETQYF
TRBJ2-7 | . | TRBV3-1 | once | TGTGCCAGCAGCCTTCCGGGAGAAGACCACGAGCAGTACTTC | CASSLPGEDHEQYF
TRBJ2-2 | . | TRBV15 | . | TGTGCCACCAGCCCCCGACCCGGGGAGCTGTTTTTT | CATSPRPGELFF
TRBJ2-7 | . | TRBV11-1 | . | TGTGCCACCGGCTCGGGCTCCTACGAGCAGTACTTC | CATGSGSYEQYF
TRBJ1-2 | . | TRBV4-1 | . | TGCGCCAGCAGCCAAGTCGACGGGAGAAGTAACTATGGCTACACCTTC | CASSQVDGRSNYGYTF
TRBJ2-7 | TRBD2 | TRBV12-3/TRBV12-4 | . | TGTGCCAGCACCCCGGGACTAGCGGTTTTAAGCTCCTACGAGCAGTACTTC | CASTPGLAVLSSYEQYF